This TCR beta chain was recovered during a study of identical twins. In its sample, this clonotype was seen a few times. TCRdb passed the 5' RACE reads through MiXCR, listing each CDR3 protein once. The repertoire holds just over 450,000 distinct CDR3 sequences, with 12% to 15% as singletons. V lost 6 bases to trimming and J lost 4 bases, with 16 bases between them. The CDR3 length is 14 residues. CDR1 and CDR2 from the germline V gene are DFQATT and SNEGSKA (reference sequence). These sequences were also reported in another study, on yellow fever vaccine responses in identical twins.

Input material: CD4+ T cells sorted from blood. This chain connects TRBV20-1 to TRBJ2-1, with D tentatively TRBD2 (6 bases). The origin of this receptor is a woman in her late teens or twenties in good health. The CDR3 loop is CSAQRASVYNEQFF. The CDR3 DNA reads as TGCAGTGCCCAACGGGCTAGCGTTTACAATGAGCAGTTCTTC.